Below, 25 T cell receptor beta chains from the same sample are listed, as sequenced in a study of blood T cells in healthy people across ages. A J-beta primer mix and a sample-barcoded 5' primer were used in a second PCR of about 7 to 11 cycles. TCRdb analysed the 5' RACE reads with MiXCR anew, one entry per CDR3 protein. This table has about 900,000 distinct CDR3 sequences, about 59% appearing once. The sequenced sample consisted of blood. Receptors were obtained from a young man in good health.

The chain joins TRBV6-2 or TRBV6-3 to TRBJ2-4; the D is unclear. TRBJ2-7 matches the DNA end more closely, so the J call is doubtful. Germline CDR1 is MNHEY and CDR2 is SVGEGT. The length of the CDR3 is 13 residues. In DNA, the CDR3 is TGTGCCGTATCGATAGTGAACTCCTACGAGCAGTACTTC. It translates to CAVSIVNSYEQYF.

The gene calls are TRBV10-3 and TRBJ1-1; TRBD1 agrees at 9 bases. Germline CDR1 and CDR2: ENHRY and SYGVKD. The CDR3 sequence is 13 residues long. V shed 11 bases, J shed 1 base, and the junction held 5 bases outside the gene matches. The chain's CDR3 is CAVRDRENTEAFF. CDR3 sequence (DNA): TGTGCCGTCCGGGACAGGGAGAACACTGAAGCTTTCTTT.

The chain has TRBV11-3 and TRBJ1-5; 9 bases agree with TRBD1. Trimming took 5 bases from V and 0 from J; bases not matched to a gene: 11. Germline V gives CDR1 SGHNT, CDR2 YENEEA. The CDR3 covers 18 residues. Here the CDR3 DNA reads TGTGCCAGCAGCACCCGGGACAGGGCGGATTATAGCAATCAGCCCCAGCATTTT. The encoded protein is CASSTRDRADYSNQPQHF. The variable domain in full, with the rest retrieved from reference TRBV11-3 and TRBJ1-5, is EAGVVQSPRYKIIEKKQPVAFWCNPISGHNTLYWYLQNLGQGPELLIRYENEEAVDDSQLPKDRFSAERLKGVDSTLKIQPAELGDSAVYLCASSTRDRADYSNQPQHFGDGTRLSIL.

This chain links TRBV29-1 with TRBJ1-1, with a weak D call TRBD1 (5 bases). Trimming removed 4 bases from V and 1 base from J, with 10 bases in between. CDR1 and CDR2 (germline): SQVTM, ANQGSEA. The CDR3 has 13 residues. CDR3 amino acids: CSVGGHQNTEAFF. The CDR3, as DNA: TGCAGCGTTGGTGGACACCAGAACACTGAAGCTTTCTTT. Supplemented by reference TRBV29-1 and TRBJ1-1, the full variable domain reads SAVISQKPSRDICQRGTSLTIQCQVDSQVTMMFWYRQQPGQSLTLIATANQGSEATYESGFVIDKFPISRPNLTFSTLTVSNMSPEDSSIYLCSVGGHQNTEAFFGQGTRLTVV.

With respect to this clonotype: One junction end does not reproduce the germline sequence, and a read error may be involved. The chain combines TRBV6-5 with TRBJ2-3, with 7 bases matching TRBD2. Germline V gives CDR1 MNHEY, CDR2 SVGAGI. This CDR3 is built from 15 residues. The DNA for the CDR3 is TGTGCTAGCAGTACCACTAGCGTCAGCACAGATACGCAGTATTTT. This translates into CASSTTSVSTDTQYF.

The J gene is TRBJ1-4, the V gene TRBV11-2; 8 bases line up with TRBD1. The CDR3 length is 16 residues. Germline trimming cut 1 base from V and 10 bases from J; bases unmatched to any gene: 11. CDR1 is SGHAT, CDR2 FQNNGV, per germline. CDR3 in amino acids: CASSLALQGGLGKLFF. CDR3 sequence (DNA): TGTGCCAGCAGCTTAGCACTACAGGGGGGACTCGGAAAACTGTTTTTT.

The chain employs TRBV27 and TRBJ2-5, with D possibly TRBD2 on 6 matching bases. Trimming took off 5 bases at V and 7 bases at J, with 14 bases between the two ends. The CDR3 runs 13 residues. CDR1 and CDR2 from the germline V gene are MNHEY and SMNVEV (reference sequence). Here the CDR3 reads CASSRLGYWTQYF. CDR3 sequence (DNA): TGTGCCAGCAGTAGACTAGGGTATTGGACCCAGTACTTC.

The chain employs TRBV12-3 or TRBV12-4 and TRBJ1-6, with 8 bases lining up with TRBD1. The V and J ends lost 6 bases and 10 bases, in that order; junction bases with no gene match: 8. The CDR3 runs to 14 residues. CDR3 DNA sequence: TGTGCCAGCAGCGTGACAGGGGAGGGCTCACCCCTCCACTTT. Its protein is CASSVTGEGSPLHF.

The J gene is TRBJ1-4, the V gene TRBV5-6; D unclear. Per germline, CDR1 SGHDT and CDR2 YYEEEE. Deletions cut 7 bases from V and 4 bases from J, with 23 bases between. CDR3 length: 17 residues. CDR3 in DNA: TGTGCCAGCTCTCGGGAAACGGCGATCCTTCGTAATGAAAAACTGTTTTTT. Its protein is CASSRETAILRNEKLFF.

The chain recombines TRBV28 with TRBJ2-1; D tentatively fits TRBD1 or TRBD2 (5 bases each). The germline V and J ends were trimmed by 2 bases and 0 bases, with 11 bases remaining between them. Germline values: CDR1 MDHEN, CDR2 SYDVKM. The CDR3 runs to 16 residues. CDR3 in amino acids: CASSLKGTSSYNEQFF. CDR3 DNA sequence: TGTGCCAGCAGTTTAAAGGGGACCTCCTCCTACAATGAGCAGTTCTTC.

This clonotype was counted a single time. The rearrangement uses TRBV29-1 and TRBJ2-2; TRBD1 matches at 8 bases. Germline V gene lookup returns CDR1 SQVTM and CDR2 ANQGSEA. The CDR3 has 13 amino acids. The V gene end was trimmed by 7 bases and the J gene end by 3 bases; junction bases not matched to a gene: 4. CDR3 in amino acids: CSAGQEYTGELFF. As DNA, the CDR3 is TGCAGCGCGGGACAGGAGTACACCGGGGAGCTGTTTTTT.

This clonotype occurred once. The V call is TRBV4-3, the J call TRBJ2-5, with TRBD2 as a possible D gene (5 bases). This CDR3 has 14 residues. The V gene lost 8 bases and the J gene lost 11 bases, with 24 bases spanning the gap. Per the germline V gene, CDR1 is LGHNA and CDR2 is YSLEER. The CDR3 sequence: CASSQSGRVPPQYF. CDR3 in DNA: TGCGCCAGCTCCCAAAGCGGTAGGGTCCCCCCACAGTACTTC.

This chain joins TRBV12-3 or TRBV12-4 and TRBJ2-7, with a possible D match to TRBD1 (6 bases). The V gene lost 5 bases and the J gene lost 4 bases, with 18 bases spanning the gap. The CDR3 length is 15 residues. In nucleotides, the CDR3 is TGTGCCAGCAGTCCCACAGGGCGAAATGGGTACGAGCAGTACTTC. Translated, it gives CASSPTGRNGYEQYF.

This rearrangement joins TRBV5-1 to TRBJ1-2; tentatively, D is TRBD1 (5 bases). Between the trimmed V and J ends, which lost 8 bases and 5 bases, there was a span of 22 bases. This CDR3 contains 15 residues. Per germline, CDR1 SGHRS and CDR2 YFSETQ. In DNA, the CDR3 is TGCGCCAGTAGCCCCACCGGGACCGGGATATATGGCTACACCTTC. It encodes CASSPTGTGIYGYTF.

This clonotype has only a few counts. J is TRBJ1-4 and V is TRBV4-2, with 7 nucleotides matching TRBD1. Per the germline V gene, CDR1 is LGHNA and CDR2 is YNFKEQ. The V and J ends lost 1 base and 3 bases, in that order; junction bases with no gene match: 14. The CDR3 totals 19 residues. The CDR3 spells CASSQATGNLGSPNEKLFF. CDR3 DNA: TGTGCCAGCAGCCAAGCGACAGGGAATCTAGGAAGTCCTAATGAAAAACTGTTTTTT.

The rearrangement uses TRBV9 and TRBJ1-6; no clear D gene. V shed 4 bases and J shed 8 bases, with 13 bases lying between them. The germline gives CDR1 SGDLS, CDR2 YYNGEE. The CDR3 runs to 14 residues. This chain's CDR3 is CASSLQTGDSPLHF. CDR3 coding DNA: TGTGCCAGCAGCCTTCAGACGGGCGATTCACCCCTCCACTTT.

In its sample, this clonotype was seen once. The chain joins TRBV27 to TRBJ2-1; TRBD2 matches 9 bases. The V gene's germline CDR1 is MNHEY and CDR2 SMNVEV (reference sequence). V dropped 7 bases and J dropped 7; count of bases not matched to a gene: 14. The CDR3 totals 16 residues. The CDR3 nucleotides read TGTGCCAGCACCCCACGGGTGGGTAGCGGGGGAAATGAGCAGTTCTTC. It specifies CASTPRVGSGGNEQFF.

CDR3 region: CASTSWGSRYEQYF. The CDR3 DNA follows: TGTGCCAGCACCTCTTGGGGAAGTCGATACGAGCAGTACTTC. This rearrangement joins TRBV11-2 to TRBJ2-7; unclear D gene. Germline CDR1 reads SGHAT; CDR2 reads FQNNGV. V lost 7 bases and J lost 4, with 17 bases in between. This CDR3 has 14 amino acids.

DNA of the CDR3: TGTGCCATCAACCAAGACGAGACAGATACGCAGTATTTT. This codes for CAINQDETDTQYF. This rearrangement joins TRBV10-3 to TRBJ2-3, with D hard to call. This CDR3 spans 13 amino acids. V lost 7 bases to trimming and J lost 3 bases, with 11 bases between them. Germline-derived CDR1 and CDR2 are ENHRY and SYGVKD.

This rearrangement joins TRBV12-3 or TRBV12-4 to TRBJ2-7, with D tentatively TRBD1 (6 bases). There are 15 residues in the CDR3. The V end lost 5 bases, the J end lost 8 bases, and 22 bases lay between the germline ends. CDR3 in DNA: TGTGCCAGCAGTGTAACAGGCAGGGGCTTCCACAAGCAGTACTTC. As protein: CASSVTGRGFHKQYF.

The gene calls are TRBV3-1 and TRBJ1-2, with a possible D match to TRBD1 (6 bases). The CDR3 spans 14 residues. Germline V gives CDR1 LGHDT, CDR2 YNNKEL (reference sequence). V dropped 0 bases and J dropped 8 bases, with 13 bases sitting between them. In DNA, the CDR3 is TGTGCCAGCAGCCAAGACCCCCGGGGGCGGGGCTACACCTTC. This encodes CASSQDPRGRGYTF.

This chain joins TRBV11-2 and TRBJ2-5, with TRBD1 as a possible D gene (5 bases). V lost 5 bases and J 1 base, leaving 14 bases between the germline ends. This CDR3 has 15 amino acids. Looked up from germline, CDR1 is SGHAT and CDR2 is FQNNGV. The CDR3 DNA follows: TGTGCCAGCAGCGTAACCAGGGTGGCCCAAGAGACCCAGTACTTC. Translation gives CASSVTRVAQETQYF.

The J gene is TRBJ2-7, the V gene TRBV12-3 or TRBV12-4; D is possibly TRBD1 or TRBD2 (5 bases each). Trimming left V 1 base short and J 2 bases short, with 12 bases between. This CDR3 comprises 15 residues. CDR3 in DNA: TGTGCCAGCAGTTTAGAAGGGACGGTAGCCTACGAGCAGTACTTC. Encoded protein: CASSLEGTVAYEQYF.

CDR3 in DNA: TGTGCCAGCAGCCGTGGGACCGCTTATCGGGACCTCCACTTT. Its protein is CASSRGTAYRDLHF. J is TRBJ1-6 and V is TRBV6-5, with a tentative D call TRBD1 (5 bases). Germline-derived CDR1 and CDR2 are MNHEY and SVGAGI. The V end was cut by 6 bases, the J end by 15 bases, with 21 bases between. There are 14 residues in the CDR3.

This clonotype came up many times. This chain uses TRBV7-7 with TRBJ2-1; 9 nucleotides line up with TRBD1. From germline, CDR1 is SSHAT and CDR2 FNYEAQ (reference sequence). The trim removed 5 bases at V and 7 bases at J, leaving 3 bases unmatched. This CDR3 is built from 13 residues. DNA of the CDR3: TGTGCCAGCAGCCGGGACAGGGATAATGAGCAGTTCTTC. Residues: CASSRDRDNEQFF.